These 8 T cell receptor beta chains were sequenced from one sample in a study of cytomegalovirus exposure and HLA in healthy donors. PCR amplification relied on 60 Vbeta primers (plus 13 Jbeta primers). The table came from immunoSEQ multiplex PCR; TCRdb's copy has only in-frame clones and leaves some out. The table includes about 200,000 clones, 86% detected once. The sample consisted of PBMCs. The receptors come from a woman aged 25-40 years in good health and CMV-seronegative.

The chain carries TRBV6-5 and TRBJ2-7; maybe TRBD2 (6 bases). V was pared by 7 bases and J by 4 bases, with 20 bases between. CDR1 is MNHEY and CDR2 is SVGAGI in the germline V gene. The CDR3 extends over 15 amino acids. CDR3 region: CASTLGAGRPYEQYF. In nucleotides, the CDR3 is TGTGCCAGCACCTTGGGTGCGGGGAGACCGTACGAGCAGTACTTC.

The gene calls are TRBV6-6 and TRBJ2-1, with 8 bases fitting TRBD2. V dropped 2 bases and J dropped 8; count of bases not matched to a gene: 8. CDR3 length: 15 residues. Germline assignment: CDR1 MNHNY and CDR2 SVGAGI (reference sequence). The CDR3 coding sequence is TGTGCCAGCAGTTACCGCGGGGGGCAGAACGATGAGCAGTTCTTC. Its protein is CASSYRGGQNDEQFF.

J is TRBJ2-1 and V is TRBV29-1; 8 nucleotides line up with TRBD2. Germline V gives CDR1 SQVTM, CDR2 ANQGSEA. V dropped 7 bases and J dropped 2; count of bases not matched to a gene: 7. The CDR3 covers 14 residues. The CDR3 nucleotides are TGCAGCGCCTTGGGGCGGGAGGCCTACAATGAGCAGTTCTTC. Amino acid sequence: CSALGREAYNEQFF.

The chain uses TRBV28 and TRBJ2-7; tentative D call: TRBD2 (5 bases). The CDR3 is 13 residues long. Trimming left V 3 bases short and J 1 base short, with 7 bases between. Germline CDR1 reads MDHEN; CDR2 reads SYDVKM. CDR3: CASSFGESYEQYF. CDR3 DNA sequence: TGTGCCAGCAGTTTTGGGGAGTCCTACGAGCAGTACTTC.

This chain joins TRBV2 and TRBJ1-5; 9 bases fit TRBD1. Trimming removed 0 bases from V and 6 bases from J; junction bases left unmatched: 12. The CDR3 is made up of 18 amino acids. CDR1 SNHLY and CDR2 FYNNEI come from the germline V gene. CDR3 sequence (DNA): TGTGCCAGCAGTGAAGCTAGATGGACAGGGGAGGTCGGTCAGCCCCAGCATTTT. Protein sequence: CASSEARWTGEVGQPQHF.

This chain connects TRBV6-5 to TRBJ2-7; 10 nucleotides align to TRBD2. CDR1 is MNHEY and CDR2 is SVGAGI in the germline V gene. Trimming cost V 0 bases and J 0 bases; bases outside gene matches: 2. The CDR3 contains 16 residues. The CDR3 protein is CASSYSTSGYSYEQYF. CDR3 bases: TGTGCCAGCAGTTACTCGACTAGCGGGTACTCCTACGAGCAGTACTTC.

V gene TRBV5-6 combines with J gene TRBJ2-7; D remains ambiguous. This CDR3 is built from 14 residues. Germline CDR1 reads SGHDT; CDR2 reads YYEEEE. Trimming stripped 4 bases from V and 2 bases from J, with 13 bases between. CDR3 amino acids: CASSRGEVPYEQYF. CDR3 DNA: TGTGCCAGCAGCCGCGGCGAAGTCCCCTACGAGCAGTACTTC.

The V call is TRBV15, the J call TRBJ2-7; the D gene is possibly TRBD2 (6 bases). CDR3 length equals 14 residues. Germline V lookup: CDR1 LNHNV, CDR2 YYDKDF (reference sequence). The germline V and J ends were trimmed by 5 bases and 7 bases, with 18 bases remaining between them. The CDR3 coding sequence is TGTGCCACCAGCTACGGGACTCCCGGGGTAGAGCAGTACTTC. Protein product: CATSYGTPGVEQYF.